By frequency, the clone carrying this TCR beta chain is medium-sized. Libraries targeted TCR beta using 5' RACE with UMIs. TCRdb re-called the 5' RACE reads and gives one entry per CDR3 protein, without DNA. The table for this sample gives around 10,000 distinct CDR3 sequences. This entry comes from a study of human CD8 memory T cell subsets. The CDR3 loop spans 19 amino acids. Exhausted-like traits marked the TPEX cells, which were CCR7+ PD-1+ TIGIT+ early memory CD8+ T cells. The PBMC were taken from buffy coats given by healthy donors. The chain has TRBV21-1 and TRBJ2-2; the TCRdb D gene call, TRBD1, has no DNA to confirm it. TRBV21-1 corresponds to a pseudogene. The sequence came from a human donor in good health. Specimen: CD8+ T cells from PBMCs. CDR3 protein: CASSLTLVGRIANTGELFF.